A single TCR beta chain is shown here with its context. V was cut by 0 bases and J by 4 bases, with 10 bases left in between. Germline V gene lookup returns CDR1 SQVTM and CDR2 ANQGSEA. The length of the CDR3 is 13 residues. Only in-frame clones appear in the TCRdb table, and some are missing; sequencing was by immunoSEQ multiplex PCR. The top ten hold around 5.2% of the sample, which has just under 80,000 clones, roughly 78% seen once. The data stem from a study of blood T cell repertoires in COVID-19. The chain couples TRBV29-1 to TRBJ2-7, with D possibly TRBD2 on 7 matching bases. The sequence came from a woman in her 70s with acute or convalescent COVID-19. The sample taken for sequencing was peripheral blood. CDR3 coding DNA: TGCAGCGTTGAAGATCGGGGGGCGTACGAGCAGTACTTC. This codes for CSVEDRGAYEQYF.